The clone carrying this T cell receptor (beta chain) showed up just a few times. Antigen unknown. A 5'RACE template-switching step, the method used to make TCR cDNA, added a universal primer site and UMIs. One entry per CDR3 protein results from TCRdb running MiXCR on the 5' RACE reads. Altogether almost 600,000 distinct CDR3 sequences are present, roughly 13% being singletons, with the ten largest covering roughly 13%. This specimen comes from a study of T cells after yellow fever vaccination. CDR1 is DFQATT, CDR2 SNEGSKA, per germline (reference sequence). Trimming shortened V by 3 bases and J by 4 bases, and 12 bases separated the two germline ends. There are 13 residues in the CDR3. Study results and caveats: A secondary response was less intense yet reached its peak sooner, at day 5 versus 15. Clonotypes found in both CD4 and CD8 compartments made up a small share. Post-booster samples contained most primary-vaccination clones (around 95% CD4, about 87% CD8).

The chain recombines TRBV20-1 with TRBJ1-2, with a tentative D call TRBD1 (5 bases). The clonotype comes from a man aged 25 to 40 who received the YFV17D yellow fever vaccine. This material consisted of PBMCs, taken on the day of the yellow fever booster vaccination. The CDR3 spells CSASPPGTYGYTF. CDR3 bases: TGCAGTGCTAGTCCTCCGGGGACCTATGGCTACACCTTC.